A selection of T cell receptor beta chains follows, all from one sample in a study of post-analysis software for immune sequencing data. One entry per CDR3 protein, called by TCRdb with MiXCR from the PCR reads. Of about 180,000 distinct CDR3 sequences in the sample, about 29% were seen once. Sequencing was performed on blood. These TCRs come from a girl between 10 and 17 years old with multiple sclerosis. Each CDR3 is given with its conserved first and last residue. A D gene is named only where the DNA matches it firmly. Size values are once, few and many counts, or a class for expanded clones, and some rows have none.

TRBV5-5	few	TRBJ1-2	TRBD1	TGTGCCAGCAGCTACGGGACAGGGGTTTGGAGCTATGGCTACACCTTC	CASSYGTGVWSYGYTF
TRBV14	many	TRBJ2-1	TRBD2	TGTGCCAGCAGCCAAGCGGTTGTTATCTGGACTAGCGTCAATGAGCAGTTCTTC	CASSQAVVIWTSVNEQFF
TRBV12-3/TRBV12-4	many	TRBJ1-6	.	TGTGCCAGCAGTTTGGATCGGGAAGGTTCACCCCTCCACTTT	CASSLDREGSPLHF
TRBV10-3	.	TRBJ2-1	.	TGTGCCATCGTTAGCGACTTCCTTGACAATGAGCAGTTCTTC	CAIVSDFLDNEQFF
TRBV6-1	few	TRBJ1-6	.	TGTGCCAGCAGTGAAATCAGGGCGAATTCACCCCTCCACTTT	CASSEIRANSPLHF
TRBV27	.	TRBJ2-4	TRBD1	TGTGCCAGCAGGACAGGGGCGGCAAACATTCGGTACTTC	CASRTGAANIRYF
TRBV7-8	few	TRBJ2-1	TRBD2	TGTGCCAGCAGACAAAAGCGAGCTAGCGGAGAGCAGTTCTTC	CASRQKRASGEQFF
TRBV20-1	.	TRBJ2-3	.	TGCAGTGCAGACTGGGGAGGAGATACGCAGTATTTT	CSADWGGDTQYF
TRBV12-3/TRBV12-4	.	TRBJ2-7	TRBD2	TGTGCCAGCAGTGAGCGGGGGTCCTTTCCTGGGGAGCAGTACTTC	CASSERGSFPGEQYF
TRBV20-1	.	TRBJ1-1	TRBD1	TGCAGTGCTACCGGTGAGGGGGCGACCACTGAAGCTTTCTTT	CSATGEGATTEAFF
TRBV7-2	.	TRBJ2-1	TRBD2	TGTGCCAGCAGCCCCCGACTAGCGGGAATTTCTTACAATGAGCAGTTCTTC	CASSPRLAGISYNEQFF
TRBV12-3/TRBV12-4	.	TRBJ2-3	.	TGTGCCTGCAGTAGTGGACTCCTCAGAACCACAGATACGCAGTATTTT	CACSSGLLRTTDTQYF
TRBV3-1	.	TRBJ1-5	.	TGTGCCAGCAGCCAGGACGGTGTAAATCAGCCCCAGCATTTT	CASSQDGVNQPQHF
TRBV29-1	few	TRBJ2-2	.	TGCAGCGTTGTTATACAGAACACCGGGGAGCTGTTTTTT	CSVVIQNTGELFF
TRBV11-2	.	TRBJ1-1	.	TGTGCCAGCAGCTTAGAAGACAGCATGAACACTGAAGCTTTCTTT	CASSLEDSMNTEAFF
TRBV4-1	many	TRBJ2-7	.	TGCGCCAGCAGCCAAAACCGACAGAACTACGAGCAGTACTTC	CASSQNRQNYEQYF
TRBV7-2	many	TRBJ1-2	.	TGTGCCAGCAGCTTAGCACAGGCGAGGTCTGGCTACACCTTC	CASSLAQARSGYTF
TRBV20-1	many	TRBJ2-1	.	TGCAGTGCTAGGGGGCTAGGGGGTAGTGAGCAGTTCTTC	CSARGLGGSEQFF
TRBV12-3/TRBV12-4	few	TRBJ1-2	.	TGTGCCAGCAGTTTTAGGGAGACTGGCTACACCTTC	CASSFRETGYTF
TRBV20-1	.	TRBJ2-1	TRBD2	TGCAGTGCTAGAGGACTAGCGGGACAAAAACTATTAATGGAAAATGAGCAGTTCTTC	CSARGLAGQKLLMENEQFF
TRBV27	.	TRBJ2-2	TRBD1	TGTGCCAGCAGTTCTCAGGGGGCCGGGGAGCTGTTTTTT	CASSSQGAGELFF
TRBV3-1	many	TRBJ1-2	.	TGTGCCAGCAGCCAAGGTGCACCCTATGGCTACACCTTC	CASSQGAPYGYTF
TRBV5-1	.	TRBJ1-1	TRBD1	TGCGCCAGCAGCGTGACAGGACAGGGGGGCACTGAAGCTTTCTTT	CASSVTGQGGTEAFF
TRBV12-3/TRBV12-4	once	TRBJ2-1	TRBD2	TGTGCCAGCACCATGGCGCGGGAGCGCAATGAGCAGTTCTTC	CASTMARERNEQFF
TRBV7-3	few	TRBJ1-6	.	TGTGCCAGCAGTAAGGGCCAGGGGACACCCCTCCACTTT	CASSKGQGTPLHF
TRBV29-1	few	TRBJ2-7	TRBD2	TGCAGCGCCCAACTAGCGGGTAACTCCTACGAGCAGTACTTC	CSAQLAGNSYEQYF
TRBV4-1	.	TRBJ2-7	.	TGCGCCAGCAGCCAAGATATCGCGGCCTACGAGCAGTACTTC	CASSQDIAAYEQYF
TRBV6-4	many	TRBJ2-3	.	TGTGCCAGCAGTGAGGGCGGAAGGGATACGCAGTATTTT	CASSEGGRDTQYF
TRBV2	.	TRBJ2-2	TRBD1	TGTGCCAGCAGCCGACAGGGGGCGAGCACCGGGGAGCTGTTTTTT	CASSRQGASTGELFF
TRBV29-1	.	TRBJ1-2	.	TGCAGCGTTGCCGACAGGTCCTATGGCTACACCTTC	CSVADRSYGYTF
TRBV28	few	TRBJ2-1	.	TGTGCCAGCAGTTTTGCCAGCTCCGATGAGCAGTTCTTC	CASSFASSDEQFF
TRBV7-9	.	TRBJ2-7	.	TGTGCCAGCCCGGGGGCCCACCCCACCTACGAGCAGTACTTC	CASPGAHPTYEQYF
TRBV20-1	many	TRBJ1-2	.	TGCAGTGCTAGAGATCAGCCAGCATCGGGCAGGGTGACTAACTATGGCTACACCTTC	CSARDQPASGRVTNYGYTF
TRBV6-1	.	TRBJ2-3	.	TGTGCCAGCAGTGGGACCAGTGGCGCAGATACGCAGTATTTT	CASSGTSGADTQYF
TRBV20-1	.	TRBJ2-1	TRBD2	TGCAGTGCTAGAGGGGCTAGCGGGAGCGATGAGCAGTTCTTC	CSARGASGSDEQFF
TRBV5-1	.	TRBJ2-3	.	TGCGCCAGCAGCTTGGCAGACCCCACAGATACGCAGTATTTT	CASSLADPTDTQYF
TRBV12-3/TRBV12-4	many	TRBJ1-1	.	TGTGCCAGCAGTTTACGCGCGGACACTGAAGCTTTCTTT	CASSLRADTEAFF
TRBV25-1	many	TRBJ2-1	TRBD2	TGTGCCAGCTCTTGGGGACTAGCCAATGAGCAGTTCTTC	CASSWGLANEQFF
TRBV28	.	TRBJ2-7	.	TGTGCCAGCAGTTTATTTGGGCAGAGGGTCGACAATGAGCAGTACTTC	CASSLFGQRVDNEQYF
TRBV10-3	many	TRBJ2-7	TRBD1	TGTGCCATCAGTGCGACAGGGGATAGCTACGAGCAGTACTTC	CAISATGDSYEQYF
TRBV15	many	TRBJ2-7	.	TGTGCCACCAGCAGAGGCTGGGGAGACAGGCTCTCCTACGAGCAGTACTTC	CATSRGWGDRLSYEQYF
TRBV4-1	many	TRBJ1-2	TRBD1	TGCGCCAGCAGCCCGACAGGGTTGGATTATGGCTACACCTTC	CASSPTGLDYGYTF
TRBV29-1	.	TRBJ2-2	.	TGCAGCGGCTCGCGGGGCCCGATGTGGACCGGGGAGCTGTTTTTT	CSGSRGPMWTGELFF
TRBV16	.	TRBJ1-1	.	TGTGCCAGCAGCCAATCTTACCGCACGAACACTGAAGCTTTCTTT	CASSQSYRTNTEAFF
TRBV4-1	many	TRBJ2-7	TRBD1	TGCGCCAGCAGCCAAGATTCCGCGACAGGGGGCTACGAGCAGTACTTC	CASSQDSATGGYEQYF
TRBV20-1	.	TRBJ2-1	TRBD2	TGCAGTGCTAGAGATTTTGGGGGAGGGCCGAGTGAGCAGTTCTTC	CSARDFGGGPSEQFF
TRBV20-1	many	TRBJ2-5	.	TGCAGTGCTGTCGAGGAGACCCAGTACTTC	CSAVEETQYF
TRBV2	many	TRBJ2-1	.	TGTGCCAGCATTGCGGGGCAGGGAAACAATGAGCAGTTCTTC	CASIAGQGNNEQFF
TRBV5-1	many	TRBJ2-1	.	TGCGCCAGCAGCTTGGCCGCCTCTAGCTCCTACAATGAGCAGTTCTTC	CASSLAASSSYNEQFF
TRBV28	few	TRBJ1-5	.	TGTGCCAGCAGTTTATCCTTCAATCAGCCCCAGCATTTT	CASSLSFNQPQHF
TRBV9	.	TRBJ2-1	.	TGTGCCAACAGCCTAGGGACGAGCGCTAACTACAATGAGCAGTTCTTC	CANSLGTSANYNEQFF
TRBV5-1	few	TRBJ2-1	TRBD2	TGCGCCAGCAGCTTGGCCGGGGCGGGAGGCCCCTACAATGAGCAGTTCTTC	CASSLAGAGGPYNEQFF
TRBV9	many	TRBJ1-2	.	TGTGCCAGCAGCACAAGTAACTCCCCCTATGGCTACACCTTC	CASSTSNSPYGYTF
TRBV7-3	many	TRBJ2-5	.	TGTGCCAGCAGCTTAGCAACGGAGCGTCAAGAGACCCAGTACTTC	CASSLATERQETQYF
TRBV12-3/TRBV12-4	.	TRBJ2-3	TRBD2	TGTGCCAGCAGTTTCGGACTAGCCGCAGATATGCAGTATTTT	CASSFGLAADMQYF
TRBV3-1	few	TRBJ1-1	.	TGTGCCAGCAGCTTATCTTTACAGAACACTGAAGCTTTCTTT	CASSLSLQNTEAFF